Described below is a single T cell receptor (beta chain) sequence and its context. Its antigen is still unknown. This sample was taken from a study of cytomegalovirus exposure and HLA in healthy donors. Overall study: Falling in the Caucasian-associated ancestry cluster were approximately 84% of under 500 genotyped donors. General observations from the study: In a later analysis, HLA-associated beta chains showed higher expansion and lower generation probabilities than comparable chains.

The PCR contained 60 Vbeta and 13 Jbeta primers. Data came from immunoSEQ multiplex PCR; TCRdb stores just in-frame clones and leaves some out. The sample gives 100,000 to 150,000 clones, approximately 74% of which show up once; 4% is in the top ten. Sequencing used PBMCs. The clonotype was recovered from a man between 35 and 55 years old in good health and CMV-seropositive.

The CDR3 is CASSERVGGYEQYF. In DNA, the CDR3 is TGTGCCAGCAGTGAAAGGGTGGGAGGCTACGAGCAGTACTTC. The chain is built from TRBV6-1 and TRBJ2-7, with D perhaps TRBD2 (6 bases). The CDR3 contains 14 residues. Between the trimmed V and J ends, which lost 2 bases and 3 bases, there was a span of 11 bases. CDR1 and CDR2 (germline): MNHNS, SASEGT.